A selection of T cell receptor beta chains follows, all from one sample in a study of blood T cell repertoires in COVID-19. Clones were read by immunoSEQ multiplex PCR, and TCRdb kept only the in-frame ones, dropping some. The sample yields roughly 300,000 clones, 80% to 95% seen once. The material sequenced was PBMCs or T cells enriched from blood (not recorded which). Every receptor here comes from a woman aged 30 to 39 who had recovered from COVID-19. CDR3s include the opening cysteine and the closing phenylalanine or tryptophan. The D gene is left open where the match is weak. Clone sizes are given selectively: once, few, many, or a class where the clone is expanded.

j_call d_call v_call clone_size cdr3_nt cdr3_aa
TRBJ1-2 NA TRBV12-3/TRBV12-4 once TGTGCCAGCAGTGCCTCCATGGCGGGGGGCTACACCTTC CASSASMAGGYTF
TRBJ1-5 NA TRBV4-1 NA TGCGCCAGCAGCCTAGAACAGGGATATCAGCCCCAGCATTTT CASSLEQGYQPQHF
TRBJ2-7 TRBD2 TRBV28 NA TGTGCCAGCAGTGGACTAGGGTGGGAGCAGTACTTC CASSGLGWEQYF
TRBJ1-5 NA TRBV19 NA TGTGCCAGTAGGGGCTATAGCAATCAGCCCCAGCATTTT CASRGYSNQPQHF
TRBJ2-7 NA TRBV15 NA TGTGCCACCAGCAGAGAGGACAGCACCTACGAGCAGTACTTC CATSREDSTYEQYF
TRBJ2-7 NA TRBV11-3 NA TGTGCCAGCAGCTTACTCAGGGACTACGAGCAGTACTTC CASSLLRDYEQYF
TRBJ1-1 NA TRBV7-8 NA TGTGCCAGCAGCTTAGTTCCCGAGTTAACTGAAGCTTTCTTT CASSLVPELTEAFF
TRBJ2-7 TRBD2 TRBV15 NA TGTGCCACCAGCACGCTAGCGGGAGGGCCCCACGAGCAGTACTTC CATSTLAGGPHEQYF
TRBJ1-4 NA TRBV28 NA TGTGCCAGCAGTTCACCCGCGCTCAATGAAAAACTGTTTTTT CASSSPALNEKLFF
TRBJ2-5 TRBD2 TRBV5-1 NA TGCGCCAGCAGCTTGTGGGTTAGCGGGAGCCAAGAGACCCAGTACTTC CASSLWVSGSQETQYF
TRBJ2-1 NA TRBV9 NA TGTGCCAGCAGCGTAGAGGACTTAACGATTGGCAATGAGCAGTTCTTC CASSVEDLTIGNEQFF
TRBJ2-1 NA TRBV7-2 NA TGTGCCAGCAGCCTCGACAGGGGAGGGCATAATGAGCAGTTCTTC CASSLDRGGHNEQFF
TRBJ2-7 TRBD1 TRBV2 NA TGTGCCAGCAGTGATCCGGGACAGGGGTACTACGAGCAGTACTTC CASSDPGQGYYEQYF
TRBJ2-7 NA TRBV27 NA TGTGCCAGCAGGACCTCAGGGCTGCAGTACTTC CASRTSGLQYF
TRBJ1-4 NA TRBV19 NA TGTGCCAGTAGTTCCAGGAATGAAAAACTGTTTTTT CASSSRNEKLFF
TRBJ2-7 NA TRBV18 NA TGTGCCAGCTCACCACCTATAGGGGGGGTCGGCGAGCAGTACTTC CASSPPIGGVGEQYF
TRBJ2-7 NA TRBV6-5 NA TGTGCCAGCAGGCGGGGCGGACTCTCCTACGAGCAGTACTTC CASRRGGLSYEQYF
TRBJ2-1 TRBD2 TRBV5-1 NA TGCGCCAGCAGCTGGACGACTAGCGGGACCGGGCTCGAGCAGTTCTTC CASSWTTSGTGLEQFF
TRBJ1-5 TRBD1 TRBV28 NA TGTGCCAGCAGTCCAGACAGGGGCCAATATAGCAATCAGCCCCAGCATTTT CASSPDRGQYSNQPQHF
TRBJ2-3 TRBD2 TRBV3-1/TRBV3-2 NA TGTGCCAGCAGCCAAGGGGTTAGCGGGACCACAGATACGCAGTATTTT CASSQGVSGTTDTQYF
TRBJ2-7 NA TRBV6-5 NA TGTGCCAGCAGTTACTCGAGGAGAAACGAGCAGTACTTC CASSYSRRNEQYF
TRBJ1-1 TRBD1 TRBV5-4 NA TGTGCCACTTCCGCCGGGACAGGGGCTTTCTTT CATSAGTGAFF
TRBJ1-1 NA TRBV12-3/TRBV12-4 NA TGTGCCAGCAGTTTCGGGGGCACTGAAGCTTTCTTT CASSFGGTEAFF
TRBJ2-5 TRBD2 TRBV9 NA TGTGCCAGCAGCCCAGGACTAGCGGGAGGTGAGACCCAGTACTTC CASSPGLAGGETQYF
TRBJ1-1 NA TRBV3-1/TRBV3-2 NA TGTGCCAGCAGCCAAGATAGTGGGAACACTGAAGCTTTCTTT CASSQDSGNTEAFF
TRBJ1-5 NA TRBV7-2 NA TGTGCCAGCAGCTTATCGGCAGGGGACGCGGGGCCCCAGCATTTT CASSLSAGDAGPQHF
TRBJ1-1 NA TRBV28 NA TGTGCCAGCAGTGGGATTGTGGGGAGCAACACTGAAGCTTTCTTT CASSGIVGSNTEAFF
TRBJ2-3 NA TRBV30 NA TGTGCCTGGAGTGTCGAGGATACGCAGTATTTT CAWSVEDTQYF
TRBJ2-4 NA TRBV28 NA TGTGCCAGCAGTTTACTGGGGCCGGTCAAAAACATTCAGTACTTC CASSLLGPVKNIQYF
TRBJ2-3 NA TRBV19 NA TGTGCCAGTACTGGTAGCTCAAATACGCAGTATTTT CASTGSSNTQYF
TRBJ2-5 TRBD2 TRBV7-2 NA TGTGCCAGCAGCTCTAGGGCGGGAGGGCGAGAGACCCAGTACTTC CASSSRAGGRETQYF
TRBJ2-1 NA TRBV18 NA TGTGCCAGCTCGCCTAGGGGGGGAAATGAGCAGTTCTTC CASSPRGGNEQFF
TRBJ1-1 NA TRBV7-6 NA TGTGCCAGCAGCTTAGACAGGGTCAGTGAAGCTTTCTTT CASSLDRVSEAFF
TRBJ1-1 TRBD1 TRBV28 NA TGTGCCAGCAGTTCCGGGACAGTAGAAGGTGAAGCTTTCTTT CASSSGTVEGEAFF
TRBJ1-5 NA TRBV19 NA TGTGCCAGTAGTCATCCGACAAGTGCCCTGAGGCCCCAGCATTTT CASSHPTSALRPQHF
TRBJ1-1 NA TRBV30 NA TGTGCCTGGCGCCTTGAAGAGGGCACTGAAGCTTTCTTT CAWRLEEGTEAFF
TRBJ1-2 NA TRBV20-1 NA TGCAGTGGGGGCACTGACTATGGCTACACCTTC CSGGTDYGYTF
TRBJ2-7 TRBD1 TRBV4-1 NA TGCGCCAGCAGCCAAGTAATGATTTCGACAGGGGGGTACGAGCAGTACTTC CASSQVMISTGGYEQYF
TRBJ2-6 TRBD1 TRBV7-3 NA TGTGCCAGCAGCTTTCAACAGGGGGCCTCTGGGGCCAACGTCCTGACTTTC CASSFQQGASGANVLTF
TRBJ2-7 TRBD2 TRBV5-4 few TGTGCCAGCAGTCTGGCGGGCGGGGGGGCCTCCTACGAGCAGTACTTC CASSLAGGGASYEQYF
TRBJ2-7 NA TRBV21-1 NA TGTGCCAGCAGCAAATCTGGGACTAGCGTCTACGAGCAGTACTTC CASSKSGTSVYEQYF